The 4 T cell receptor beta chains reported below all come from one sample, sequenced in a study of post-analysis software for immune sequencing data. Their antigens remain unidentified. Prepared libraries of TCR beta cDNA carried unique molecular identifiers. TCRdb ran MiXCR on the PCR reads and lists one entry per CDR3 protein. The sample records approximately 690,000 distinct CDR3 sequences, around 64% being singletons. Overall study findings and caveats: Among four to six TRBV segments more frequent in patients than controls were TRBV5-6, TRBV5-1 and TRBV20-1.

The sample comprised blood. The receptors were sampled from a girl aged 2-9 years with multiple sclerosis.

This chain connects TRBV21-1 to TRBJ2-1; the tabulated D call, TRBD1, remains unverified against the DNA. TRBV21-1 is described as a pseudogene. This CDR3 is 15 amino acids long. In DNA, the CDR3 is TGTGCCAGCAGCAAGACAGTTTTCAACAACAATGAGCAGTTCTTC. Protein: CASSKTVFNNNEQFF.

This clonotype was recorded once. The chain has TRBV12-3 or TRBV12-4 and TRBJ2-1, with 9 bases matching TRBD1. V trimming: 1 base; J trimming: 8 bases; junction bases outside the gene matches: 6. This CDR3 has 15 amino acids. This chain's CDR3 is CASSLVVGQGYEQFF. The CDR3 DNA is TGTGCCAGCAGTTTAGTGGTGGGACAGGGTTATGAGCAGTTCTTC.

The chain carries TRBV5-1 and TRBJ2-1; unclear D gene. The germline V and J ends were trimmed by 4 bases and 0 bases, with 11 bases remaining between them. CDR1 and CDR2 (germline): SGHRS, YFSETQ. This CDR3 contains 15 residues. The CDR3: CASSPQRSSYNEQFF. CDR3 DNA sequence: TGCGCCAGCAGCCCTCAACGGAGCTCCTACAATGAGCAGTTCTTC. The complete variable domain, with remaining parts taken from reference TRBV5-1 and TRBJ2-1, reads KAGVTQTPRYLIKTRGQQVTLSCSPISGHRSVSWYQQTPGQGLQFLFEYFSETQRNKGNFPGRFSGRQFSNSRSEMNVSTLELGDSALYLCASSPQRSSYNEQFFGPGTRLTVL.

J is TRBJ1-2 and V is TRBV20-1; unclear D gene. Between the trimmed V and J ends, which lost 4 bases and 0 bases, there was a span of 15 bases. The germline gives CDR1 DFQATT, CDR2 SNEGSKA (reference sequence). The CDR3 spans 15 residues. DNA of the CDR3: TGCAGTGCTAAGACCCATCACCTCGCTAACTATGGCTACACCTTC. Its translation is CSAKTHHLANYGYTF.